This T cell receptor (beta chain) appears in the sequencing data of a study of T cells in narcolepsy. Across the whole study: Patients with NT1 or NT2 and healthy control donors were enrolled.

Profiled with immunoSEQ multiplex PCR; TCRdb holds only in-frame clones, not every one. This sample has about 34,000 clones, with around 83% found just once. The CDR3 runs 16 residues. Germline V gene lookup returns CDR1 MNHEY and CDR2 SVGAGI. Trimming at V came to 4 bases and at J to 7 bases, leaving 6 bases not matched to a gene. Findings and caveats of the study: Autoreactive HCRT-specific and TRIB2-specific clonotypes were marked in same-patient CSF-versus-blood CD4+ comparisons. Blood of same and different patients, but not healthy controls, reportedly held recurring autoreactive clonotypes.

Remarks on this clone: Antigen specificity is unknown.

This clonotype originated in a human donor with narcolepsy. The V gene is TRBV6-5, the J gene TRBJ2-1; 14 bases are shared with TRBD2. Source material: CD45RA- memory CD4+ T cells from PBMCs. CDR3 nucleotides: TGTGCCAGCAGTTCACAGACTAGCGGGAGGGTTAATGAGCAGTTCTTC. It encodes CASSSQTSGRVNEQFF.